The 4 T cell receptor beta chains below come from one sample, sequenced in a study of T cell responses to AZD1222 COVID-19 vaccine. Repertoires were generated with immunoSEQ multiplex PCR, while TCRdb's copy carries only in-frame clones and drops some. The profile shows 65,000 to 75,000 clones, about three quarters of them singletons. Specimen: peripheral blood, collected 28 days after the second AZD1222 dose. These TCRs come from an adult who received the AZD1222 COVID-19 vaccine.

The CDR3 reads CASSRLAGEGYEQYF. DNA of the CDR3: TGTGCCAGCAGCCGTTTAGCGGGAGAGGGCTACGAGCAGTACTTC. The chain is built from TRBV7-2 and TRBJ2-7, with TRBD2 matching 9 bases. CDR1 is SGHTA, CDR2 FQGNSA, per germline. Germline trimming cut 5 bases from V and 3 bases from J; bases unmatched to any gene: 8. There are 15 residues in the CDR3.

The gene calls are TRBV7-9 and TRBJ1-2, with unresolved D. Germline values: CDR1 SEHNR, CDR2 FQNEAQ (reference sequence). V was cut by 1 base and J by 6 bases, with 9 bases left in between. The CDR3 length is 13 residues. The CDR3 DNA reads TGTGCCAGCAGCTTAGGGAGCGGGAATGGCTACACCTTC. Translation: CASSLGSGNGYTF.

The V gene is TRBV7-3, the J gene TRBJ2-3, with D perhaps TRBD2 (6 bases). Germline V CDR1 and CDR2: SGHTA, FQGTGA. V was trimmed by 4 bases and J by 10 bases, leaving 21 bases between them. The CDR3 length is 15 residues. The CDR3: CASSSTPGLLAAQYF. The CDR3 DNA follows: TGTGCCAGCAGCTCGACCCCGGGACTCCTTGCTGCGCAGTATTTT. Combining the CDR3 with reference TRBV7-3 and TRBJ2-3 gives the whole variable domain GAGVSQTPSNKVTEKGKYVELRCDPISGHTALYWYRQSLGQGPEFLIYFQGTGAADDSGLPNDRFFAVRPEGSVSTLKIQRTERGDSAVYLCASSSTPGLLAAQYFGPGTRLTVL.

The chain carries TRBV7-2 and TRBJ2-3; possibly TRBD1 for D (5 bases). The CDR3 totals 17 residues. The ends were cut back, 5 bases at V and 4 bases at J, with 22 bases in the middle. The germline V gene encodes CDR1 SGHTA and CDR2 FQGNSA. The CDR3 region has the DNA TGTGCCAGCAGCGCTACAGGAGCCTCCCATCTCGCAGATACGCAGTATTTT. It codes for CASSATGASHLADTQYF.